These 14 T cell receptor beta chains originate from one sample sequenced in a study of T cell clonality in common variable immunodeficiency. The method was immunoSEQ multiplex PCR; TCRdb's version includes in-frame clones alone and lacks a portion of them. The data show more than 65,000 clones, with none appearing a single time. The sample taken for sequencing was peripheral blood mononuclear cells. The source is a person aged 18 to 75 in good health.

This clone was recorded at least ten times. Partial CDR3 DNA: TGCAGTGCTAGGCGGGGACTAGCGGGTGGGAACAATGAG. Amino acid sequence: CSARRGLAGGNNE. The full CDR3 protein reads CSARRGLAGGNNEQFF. The chain combines TRBV20-1 with TRBJ2-1, with 12 bases matching TRBD2. The CDR3 end is not reached by the read, which stops 3 residues before it; the germline J gene fills it in. The trim removed 3 bases at V and 5 bases at J, leaving 8 bases unmatched. The CDR3 is made up of 16 amino acids. Germline-derived CDR1 and CDR2 are DFQATT and SNEGSKA (reference sequence).

This clone was detected many times. The CDR3 goes on 3 residues after the read ends, and that part is filled in from the germline J gene. This chain joins TRBV20-1 and TRBJ1-1, with a possible D match to TRBD1 (6 bases). Per germline, CDR1 DFQATT and CDR2 SNEGSKA (reference sequence). The V and J ends lost 3 bases and 2 bases respectively, with 10 bases between them. The CDR3 spans 13 residues. The CDR3 region is CSARRQDNTEAFF. The CDR3 DNA, read in part, is TGCAGTGCTAGGCGACAGGACAACACTGAA.

At least ten counts were recorded for this clone. The read is 3 residues too short to cover the CDR3 end, so that end is filled in from the germline J gene. The chain links TRBV7-3 to TRBJ2-1; TRBD2 agrees at 13 bases. CDR3 size: 16 residues. The junction had 6 bases not matched to a gene; V was cut back by 5 bases and J by 5 bases. Germline values: CDR1 SGHTA, CDR2 FQGTGA. This CDR3 is CASSRTGTSGDNEQFF. The sequenced part of the CDR3 DNA is TGTGCCAGCAGCCGCACCGGGACTAGCGGGGACAATGAG.

This clone was seen at least ten times. The sequence runs out 3 residues before the end of the CDR3; the remainder is reconstructed from the germline J gene. The V gene is TRBV5-1, the J gene TRBJ1-2, with D tentatively TRBD1 (5 bases). This CDR3 is 15 amino acids long. V shed 0 bases and J shed 6 bases, with 15 bases lying between them. Germline loops: CDR1 SGHRS, CDR2 YFSETQ. Partial CDR3 DNA: TGCGCCAGCAGCTTGGAGGTGGCGATGGGGCATGGC. The encoded protein is CASSLEVAMGHG. The full CDR3 reads CASSLEVAMGHGYTF.

This clone was detected many times. The read terminates 3 residues before the CDR3 end, so the remaining end is supplied by the germline J gene. The rearrangement uses TRBV19 and TRBJ1-2, with 7 positions matching TRBD1. CDR1 is LNHDA, CDR2 SQIVND, per germline (reference sequence). With V trimmed by 4 bases and J by 6 bases, 8 bases remained unmatched. The CDR3 has 14 residues. The CDR3 DNA, read in part, is TGTGCCAGTAGTACCCAAACACAGGGGAATGGC. Amino acid sequence: CASSTQTQGNG. The whole CDR3 sequence is CASSTQTQGNGYTF.

Worth noting for this clone: Coverage ceases 3 residues before the CDR3 finishes, and the germline J gene fills in the end. The V call is TRBV2, the J call TRBJ2-2; 10 bases are shared with TRBD1. Germline CDR1 reads SNHLY; CDR2 reads FYNNEI. This CDR3 is 17 amino acids long. Incomplete CDR3 DNA: TGTGCCAGCAGTGAAGGATTTGACAGGGGGCATAATTCACCG. It specifies CASSEGFDRGHNSP. The full CDR3 reads CASSEGFDRGHNSPLFF.

There are many counts of this clone. The read is 3 residues too short to cover the CDR3 end, so that end is filled in from the germline J gene. The chain has TRBV28 and TRBJ1-3, with a weak D call TRBD1 (5 bases). Germline values: CDR1 MDHEN, CDR2 SYDVKM. CDR3 length: 16 amino acids. The V gene lost 6 bases and the J gene lost 0 bases, with 15 bases spanning the gap. CDR3 DNA (partial): TGTGCCAGCAGCCCTCCAGGGTCCCACTCTGGAAACACC. Its protein product is CASSPPGSHSGNT. The full-length CDR3 reads as CASSPPGSHSGNTIYF.

There are many counts of this clone. The read comes to an end 3 residues before the CDR3 does, leaving the germline J gene to fill in the end. V is TRBV20-1 and J is TRBJ2-3, with unresolved D. Germline V gene lookup returns CDR1 DFQATT and CDR2 SNEGSKA (reference sequence). V was shortened by 5 bases and J by 6 bases, with 12 bases between the two germline ends. This CDR3 is 12 amino acids long. The DNA read from the CDR3 is TGCAGTGCTTTTTCTCGACTGGATACG. Amino acid sequence: CSAFSRLDT. The full CDR3 is CSAFSRLDTQYF.

This clone was counted at least ten times. One end of the junction fails to match germline, which may point to a read error. This CDR3 is CSARASGGLFF. CDR3 bases read: TGCAGTGCTAGAGCCTCGGGGGGG. This chain links TRBV20-1 with TRBJ2-2; 7 positions agree with TRBD2. The read ends 3 residues shy of where the CDR3 ends; the end is completed using the germline J gene. CDR3 length equals 11 residues. Looked up from germline, CDR1 is DFQATT and CDR2 is SNEGSKA (reference sequence).

Concerning this clone itself: The read terminates 3 residues before the CDR3 end, so the remaining end is supplied by the germline J gene. V gene TRBV18 combines with J gene TRBJ2-2; the D gene is possibly TRBD1 (5 bases). V shed 2 bases and J shed 1 base, with 5 bases lying between them. This CDR3 region has 14 residues. Germline V CDR1 and CDR2: KGHSH, LQKENI. The CDR3 reads CASSPTGNTGELFF. CDR3 bases read: TGTGCCAGCTCACCAACAGGGAACACCGGGGAG.

Many counts were recorded for this clone. The read gets to within 3 residues of the CDR3 end, and the germline J gene fills in the rest. V and J are TRBV2 and TRBJ1-2; TRBD1 is a possible D gene (5 bases). Trimming shortened V by 6 bases and J by 4 bases, and 9 bases separated the two germline ends. Germline CDR1 SNHLY, CDR2 FYNNEI. The CDR3 extends over 12 amino acids. Incomplete CDR3 DNA: TGTGCCAGCAGGGGCACAGGCTATGGC. This gives the protein CASRGTGYG. The entire CDR3 reads CASRGTGYGYTF.

This clone has at least ten counts. The junction shows a germline mismatch at one end, possibly a read error. Read data end 3 residues before the CDR3 end; the end is taken from the germline J gene. The chain employs TRBV4-2 and TRBJ1-2; D perhaps matches TRBD1 (6 bases). This CDR3 comprises 17 residues. From germline, CDR1 is LGHNA and CDR2 YNFKEQ. The sequenced CDR3 bases are TGCGCCAGCAGCCAAGATAGGACAGAAAGACCTAACTATGGC. Protein product: CASSQDRTERPNYG. The entire CDR3 protein reads CASSQDRTERPNYGYTF.

This clone was detected ten times or more. Partial CDR3 DNA: TGTGCCAGCAGCTTAAAACAGCTCAATGAG. It is translated as CASSLKQLNE. The CDR3 in its entirety is CASSLKQLNEQFF. J is TRBJ2-1 and V is TRBV7-6, with no clear D. The read terminates 3 residues before the CDR3 end, so the remaining end is supplied by the germline J gene. The CDR3 spans 13 residues. The ends were cut back, 2 bases at V and 6 bases at J, with 8 bases in the middle. Germline lookup yields CDR1 SGHVS and CDR2 FNYEAQ.

This clone was observed at least ten times. The CDR3 end is not reached by the read, which stops 3 residues before it; the germline J gene fills it in. The rearrangement links TRBV7-6 to TRBJ2-7; maybe TRBD2 (6 bases). Germline V CDR1 and CDR2: SGHVS, FNYEAQ. This CDR3 has 18 residues. V lost 1 base and J lost 6, with 25 bases in between. The sequenced part of the CDR3 DNA is TGTGCCAGCAGCTTAGAGGGGTGGGGGGAGGTCGGCGTAAGCGAG. It specifies CASSLEGWGEVGVSE. The CDR3 in full is CASSLEGWGEVGVSEQYF.